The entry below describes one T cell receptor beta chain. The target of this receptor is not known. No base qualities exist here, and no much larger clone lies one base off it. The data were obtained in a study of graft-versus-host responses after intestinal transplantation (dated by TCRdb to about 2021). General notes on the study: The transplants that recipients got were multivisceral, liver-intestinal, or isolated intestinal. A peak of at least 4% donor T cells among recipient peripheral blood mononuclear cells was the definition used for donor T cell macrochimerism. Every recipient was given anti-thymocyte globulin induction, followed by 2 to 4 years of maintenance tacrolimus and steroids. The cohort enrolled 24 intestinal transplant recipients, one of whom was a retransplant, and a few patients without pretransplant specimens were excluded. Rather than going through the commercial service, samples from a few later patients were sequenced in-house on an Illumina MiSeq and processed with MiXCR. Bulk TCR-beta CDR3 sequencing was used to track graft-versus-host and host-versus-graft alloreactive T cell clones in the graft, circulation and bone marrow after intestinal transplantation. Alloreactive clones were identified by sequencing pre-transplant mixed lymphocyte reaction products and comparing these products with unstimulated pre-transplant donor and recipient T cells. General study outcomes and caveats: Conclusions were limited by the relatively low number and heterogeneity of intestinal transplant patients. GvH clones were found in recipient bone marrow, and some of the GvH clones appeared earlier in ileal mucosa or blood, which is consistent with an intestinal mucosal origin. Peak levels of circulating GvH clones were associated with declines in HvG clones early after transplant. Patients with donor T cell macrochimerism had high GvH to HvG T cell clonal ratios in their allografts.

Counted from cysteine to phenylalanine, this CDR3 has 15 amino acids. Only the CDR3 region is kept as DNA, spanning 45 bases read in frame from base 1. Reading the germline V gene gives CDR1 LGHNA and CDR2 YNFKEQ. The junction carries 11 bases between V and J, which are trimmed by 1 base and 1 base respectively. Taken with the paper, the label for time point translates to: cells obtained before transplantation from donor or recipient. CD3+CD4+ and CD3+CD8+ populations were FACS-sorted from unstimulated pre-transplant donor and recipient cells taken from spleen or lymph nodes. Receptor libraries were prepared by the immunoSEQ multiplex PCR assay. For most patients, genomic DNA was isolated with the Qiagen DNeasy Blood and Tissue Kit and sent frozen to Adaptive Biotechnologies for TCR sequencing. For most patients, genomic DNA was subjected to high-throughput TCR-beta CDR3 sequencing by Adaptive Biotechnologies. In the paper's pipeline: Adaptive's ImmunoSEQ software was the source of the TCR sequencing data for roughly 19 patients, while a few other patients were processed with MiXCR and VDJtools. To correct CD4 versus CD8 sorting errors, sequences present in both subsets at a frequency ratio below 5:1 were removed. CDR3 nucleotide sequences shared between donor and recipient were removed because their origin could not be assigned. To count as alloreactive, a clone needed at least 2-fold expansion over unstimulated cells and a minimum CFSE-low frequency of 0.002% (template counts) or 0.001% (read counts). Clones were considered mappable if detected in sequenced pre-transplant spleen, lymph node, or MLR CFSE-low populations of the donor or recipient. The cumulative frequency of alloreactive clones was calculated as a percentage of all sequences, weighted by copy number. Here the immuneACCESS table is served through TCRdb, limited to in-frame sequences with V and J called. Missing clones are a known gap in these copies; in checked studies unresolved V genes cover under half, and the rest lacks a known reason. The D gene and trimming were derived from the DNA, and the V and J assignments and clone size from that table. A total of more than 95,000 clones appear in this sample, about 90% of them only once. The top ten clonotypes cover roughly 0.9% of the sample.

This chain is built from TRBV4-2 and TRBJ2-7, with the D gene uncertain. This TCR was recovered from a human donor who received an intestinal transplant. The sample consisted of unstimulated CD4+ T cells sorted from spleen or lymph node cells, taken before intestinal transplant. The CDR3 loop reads CASSQVGFGSYEQYF. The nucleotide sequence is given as TGTGCCAGCAGCCAAGTGGGGTTCGGTTCCTACGAGCAGTACTTC.